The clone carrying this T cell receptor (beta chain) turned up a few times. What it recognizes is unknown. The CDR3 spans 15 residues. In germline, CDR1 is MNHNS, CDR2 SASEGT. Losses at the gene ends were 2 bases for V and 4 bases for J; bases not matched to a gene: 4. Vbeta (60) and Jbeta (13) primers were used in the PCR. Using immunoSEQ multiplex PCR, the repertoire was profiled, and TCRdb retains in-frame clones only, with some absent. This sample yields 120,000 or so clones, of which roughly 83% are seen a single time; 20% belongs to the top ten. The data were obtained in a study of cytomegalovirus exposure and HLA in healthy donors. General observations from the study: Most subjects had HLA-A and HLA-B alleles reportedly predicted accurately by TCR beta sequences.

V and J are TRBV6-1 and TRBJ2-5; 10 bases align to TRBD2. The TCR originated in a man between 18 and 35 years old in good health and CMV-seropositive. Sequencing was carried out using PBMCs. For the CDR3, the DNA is TGTGCCAGCAGTGAACTGGCTAGCGGGGGAGAGACCCAGTACTTC. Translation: CASSELASGGETQYF.